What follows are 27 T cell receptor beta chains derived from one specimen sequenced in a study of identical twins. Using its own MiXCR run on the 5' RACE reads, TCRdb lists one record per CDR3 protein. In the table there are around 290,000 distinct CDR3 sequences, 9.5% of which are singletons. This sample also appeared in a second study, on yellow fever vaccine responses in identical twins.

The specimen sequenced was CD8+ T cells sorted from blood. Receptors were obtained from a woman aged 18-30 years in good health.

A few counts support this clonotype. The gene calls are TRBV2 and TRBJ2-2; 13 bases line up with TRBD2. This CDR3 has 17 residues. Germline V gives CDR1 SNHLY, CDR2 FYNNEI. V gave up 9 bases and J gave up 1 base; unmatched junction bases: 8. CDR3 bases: TGTGCCAGGGGCTCGACTAGCGGGGGGCGGAACACCGGGGAGCTGTTTTTT. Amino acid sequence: CARGSTSGGRNTGELFF.

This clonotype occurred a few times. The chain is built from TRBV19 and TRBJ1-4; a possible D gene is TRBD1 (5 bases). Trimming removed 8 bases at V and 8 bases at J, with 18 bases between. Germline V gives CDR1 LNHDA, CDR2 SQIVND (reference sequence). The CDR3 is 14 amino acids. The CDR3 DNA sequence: TGTGCCAGTTTGGACTTCAGCAGGGAAGAAAAACTGTTTTTT. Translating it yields CASLDFSREEKLFF.

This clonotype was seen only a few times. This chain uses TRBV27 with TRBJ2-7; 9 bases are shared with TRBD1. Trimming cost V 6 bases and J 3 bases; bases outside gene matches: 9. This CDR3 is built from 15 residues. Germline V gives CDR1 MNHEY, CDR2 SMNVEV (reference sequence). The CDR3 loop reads CASRGWTGENYEQYF. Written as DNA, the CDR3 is TGTGCCAGCAGGGGGTGGACAGGGGAAAACTACGAGCAGTACTTC.

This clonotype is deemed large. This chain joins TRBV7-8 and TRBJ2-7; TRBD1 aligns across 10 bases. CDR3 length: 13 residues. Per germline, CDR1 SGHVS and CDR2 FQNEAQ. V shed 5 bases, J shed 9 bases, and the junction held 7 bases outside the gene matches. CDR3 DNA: TGTGCCAGCAGCACTAGACAGGGGGCAGGGCAGTACTTC. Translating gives CASSTRQGAGQYF.

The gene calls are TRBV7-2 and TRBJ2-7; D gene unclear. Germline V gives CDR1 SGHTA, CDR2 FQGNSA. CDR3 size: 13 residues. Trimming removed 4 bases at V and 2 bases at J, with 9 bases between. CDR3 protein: CASSSHDPYEQYF. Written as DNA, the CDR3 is TGTGCCAGCAGCTCTCACGACCCCTACGAGCAGTACTTC.

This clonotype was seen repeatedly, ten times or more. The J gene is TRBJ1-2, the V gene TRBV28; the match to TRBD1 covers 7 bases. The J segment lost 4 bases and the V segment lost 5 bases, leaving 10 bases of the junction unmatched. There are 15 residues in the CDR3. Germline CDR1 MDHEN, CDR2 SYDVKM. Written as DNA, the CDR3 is TGTGCCAGCAGTCCACAGGGGACCTCTCGCTATGGCTACACCTTC. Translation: CASSPQGTSRYGYTF.

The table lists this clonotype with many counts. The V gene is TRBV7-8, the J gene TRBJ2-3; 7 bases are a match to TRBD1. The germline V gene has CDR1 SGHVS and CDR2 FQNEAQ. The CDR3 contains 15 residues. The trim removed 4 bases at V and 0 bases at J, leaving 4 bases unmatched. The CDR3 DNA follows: TGTGCCAGCAGCTCCCGGACAGGAAGCACAGATACGCAGTATTTT. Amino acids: CASSSRTGSTDTQYF. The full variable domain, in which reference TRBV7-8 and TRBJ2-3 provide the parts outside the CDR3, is GAGVSQSPRYKVAKRGQDVALRCDPISGHVSLFWYQQALGQGPEFLTYFQNEAQLDKSGLPSDRFFAERPEGSVSTLKIQRTQQEDSAVYLCASSSRTGSTDTQYFGPGTRLTVL.

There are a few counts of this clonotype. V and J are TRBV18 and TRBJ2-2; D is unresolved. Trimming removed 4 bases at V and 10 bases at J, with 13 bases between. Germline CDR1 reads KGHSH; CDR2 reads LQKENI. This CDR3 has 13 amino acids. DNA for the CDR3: TGTGCCAGCTCACGTATCTCAGCGCCGGAGCTGTTTTTT. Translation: CASSRISAPELFF.

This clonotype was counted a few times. The CDR3 region has the DNA TGCGCCAGCAGCCAGAGCGAGGCAGGCGGCGAGCAGTACTTC. Its translation is CASSQSEAGGEQYF. J is TRBJ2-7 and V is TRBV4-1; D not resolved. The CDR3 runs to 14 residues. Trimming took 3 bases from V and 6 from J, leaving 15 bases between them. Germline V gene data show CDR1 as MGHRA and CDR2 as YSYEKL.

This CDR3 reads CASSQDGGRSQPQHF. The CDR3 nucleotides read TGCGCCAGCAGCCAAGATGGAGGTAGGAGTCAGCCCCAGCATTTT. The V gene is TRBV4-3, the J gene TRBJ1-5; D unclear. The CDR3 consists of 15 residues. Trimming left V 0 bases short and J 6 bases short, with 12 bases between. Germline V CDR1 and CDR2: LGHNA, YSLEER.

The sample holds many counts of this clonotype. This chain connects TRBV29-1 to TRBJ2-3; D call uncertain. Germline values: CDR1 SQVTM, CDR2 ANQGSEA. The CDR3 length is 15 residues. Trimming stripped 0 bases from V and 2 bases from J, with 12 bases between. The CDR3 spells CSVEDSREATDTQYF. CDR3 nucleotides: TGCAGCGTTGAAGACTCGCGTGAGGCCACAGATACGCAGTATTTT.

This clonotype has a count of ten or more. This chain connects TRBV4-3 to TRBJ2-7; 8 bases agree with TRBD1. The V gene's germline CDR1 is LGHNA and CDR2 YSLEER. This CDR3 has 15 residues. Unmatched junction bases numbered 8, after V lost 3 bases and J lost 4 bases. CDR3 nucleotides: TGCGCCAGCAGCCATGGACAGGGAGGAGGATACGAGCAGTACTTC. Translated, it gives CASSHGQGGGYEQYF.

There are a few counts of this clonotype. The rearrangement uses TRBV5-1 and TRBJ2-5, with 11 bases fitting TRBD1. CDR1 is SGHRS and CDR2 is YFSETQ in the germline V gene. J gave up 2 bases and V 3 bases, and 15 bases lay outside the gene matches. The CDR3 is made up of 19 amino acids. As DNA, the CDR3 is TGCGCCAGCAGCTACACGGATACTCAGGACAGGGGGCCACAAGAGACCCAGTACTTC. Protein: CASSYTDTQDRGPQETQYF.

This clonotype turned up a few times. The CDR3 DNA reads TGCAGTGCTTATACTAGCGGGAGGGATTATTACGAGCAGTACTTC. Translation gives CSAYTSGRDYYEQYF. The J gene is TRBJ2-7, the V gene TRBV20-1, with TRBD2 matching 13 bases. CDR3 length equals 15 residues. Looked up from germline, CDR1 is DFQATT and CDR2 is SNEGSKA (reference sequence). Germline trimming cut 5 bases from V and 4 bases from J; bases unmatched to any gene: 8.

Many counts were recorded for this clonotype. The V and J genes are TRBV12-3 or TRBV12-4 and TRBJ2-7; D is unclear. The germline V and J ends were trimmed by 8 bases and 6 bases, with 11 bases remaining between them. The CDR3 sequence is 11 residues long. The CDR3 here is CASGVSAEQYF. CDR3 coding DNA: TGTGCCAGCGGAGTCAGCGCCGAGCAGTACTTC.

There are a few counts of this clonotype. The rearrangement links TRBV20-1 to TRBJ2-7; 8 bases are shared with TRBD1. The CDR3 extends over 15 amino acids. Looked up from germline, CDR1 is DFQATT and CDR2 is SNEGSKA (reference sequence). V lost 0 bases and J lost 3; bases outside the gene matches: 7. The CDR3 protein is CSAREVRTGYYEQYF. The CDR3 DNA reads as TGCAGTGCTAGAGAGGTCAGGACAGGGTACTACGAGCAGTACTTC.

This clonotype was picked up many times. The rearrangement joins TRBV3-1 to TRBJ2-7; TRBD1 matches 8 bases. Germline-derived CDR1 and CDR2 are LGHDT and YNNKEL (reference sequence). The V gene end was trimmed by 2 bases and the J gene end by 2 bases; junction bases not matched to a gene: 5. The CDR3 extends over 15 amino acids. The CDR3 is CASSQFGQGTYEQYF. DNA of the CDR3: TGTGCCAGCAGCCAATTCGGACAGGGAACCTACGAGCAGTACTTC.

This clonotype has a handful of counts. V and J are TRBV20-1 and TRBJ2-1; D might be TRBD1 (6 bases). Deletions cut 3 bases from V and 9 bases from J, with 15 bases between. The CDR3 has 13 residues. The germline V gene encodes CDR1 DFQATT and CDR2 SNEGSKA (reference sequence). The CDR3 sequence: CSARDTGYREQFF. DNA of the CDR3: TGCAGTGCTAGGGACACAGGGTATCGTGAGCAGTTCTTC.

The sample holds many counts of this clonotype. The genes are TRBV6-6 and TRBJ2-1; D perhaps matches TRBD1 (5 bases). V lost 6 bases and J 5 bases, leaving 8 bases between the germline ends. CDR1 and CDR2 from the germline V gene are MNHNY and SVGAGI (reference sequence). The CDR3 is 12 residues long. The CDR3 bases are TGTGCCAGCAGCAAACAGGACAATGAGCAGTTCTTC. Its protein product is CASSKQDNEQFF.

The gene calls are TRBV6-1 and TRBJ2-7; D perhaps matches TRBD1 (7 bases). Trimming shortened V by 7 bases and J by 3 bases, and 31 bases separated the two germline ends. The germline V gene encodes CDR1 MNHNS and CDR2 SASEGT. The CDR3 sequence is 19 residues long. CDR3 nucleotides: TGTGCCAGCACCCCAGGCGGGGCAGGGGGTAGTCGCAATTACTACGAGCAGTACTTC. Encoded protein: CASTPGGAGGSRNYYEQYF.

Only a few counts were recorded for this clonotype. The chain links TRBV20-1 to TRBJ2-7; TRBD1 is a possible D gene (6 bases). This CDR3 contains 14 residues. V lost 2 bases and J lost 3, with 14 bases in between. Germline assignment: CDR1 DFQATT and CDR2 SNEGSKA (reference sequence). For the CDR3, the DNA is TGCAGTGCTAGACACTGGGACACCTTCTACGAGCAGTACTTC. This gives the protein CSARHWDTFYEQYF.

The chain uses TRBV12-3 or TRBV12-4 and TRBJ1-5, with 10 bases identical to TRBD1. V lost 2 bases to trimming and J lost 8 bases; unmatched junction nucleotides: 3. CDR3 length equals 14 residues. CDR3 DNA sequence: TGTGCCAGCAGTTTATGGGACAGGGGAAAGCCCCAGCATTTT. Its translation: CASSLWDRGKPQHF.

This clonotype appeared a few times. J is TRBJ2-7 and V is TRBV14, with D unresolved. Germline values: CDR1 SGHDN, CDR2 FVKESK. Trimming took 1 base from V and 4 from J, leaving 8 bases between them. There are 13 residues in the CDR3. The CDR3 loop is CASSQALRYEQYF. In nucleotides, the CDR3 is TGTGCCAGCAGCCAAGCTTTGAGGTACGAGCAGTACTTC.

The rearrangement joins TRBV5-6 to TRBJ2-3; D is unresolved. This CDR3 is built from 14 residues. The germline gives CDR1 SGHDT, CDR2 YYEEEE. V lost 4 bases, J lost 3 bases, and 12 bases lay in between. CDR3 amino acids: CASSPTGVTDTQYF. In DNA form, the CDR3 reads TGTGCCAGCAGCCCCACGGGTGTTACAGATACGCAGTATTTT.

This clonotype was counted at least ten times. The CDR3 DNA sequence: TGTGCCAGCAGTTACTCGCCGGGACTAGGGGATACGCAGTATTTT. Residues: CASSYSPGLGDTQYF. This chain joins TRBV6-5 and TRBJ2-3, with TRBD2 identical over 8 bases. Germline assignment: CDR1 MNHEY and CDR2 SVGAGI. With 0 bases clipped from V and 6 bases from J, the junction kept 5 bases outside the gene matches. The CDR3 runs to 15 residues.

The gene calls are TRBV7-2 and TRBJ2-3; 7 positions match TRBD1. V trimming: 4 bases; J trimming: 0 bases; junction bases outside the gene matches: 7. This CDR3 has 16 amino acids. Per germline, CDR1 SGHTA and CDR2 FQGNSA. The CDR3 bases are TGTGCCAGCAGCTACCCTGGACAGGTCAGCACAGATACGCAGTATTTT. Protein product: CASSYPGQVSTDTQYF.

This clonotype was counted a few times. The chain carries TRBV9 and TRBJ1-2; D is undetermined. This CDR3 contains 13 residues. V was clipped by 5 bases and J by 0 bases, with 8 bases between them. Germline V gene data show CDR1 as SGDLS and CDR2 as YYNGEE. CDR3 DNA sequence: TGTGCCAGCAGGAGGACTTCTAACTATGGCTACACCTTC. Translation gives CASRRTSNYGYTF.